This T cell receptor beta chain was documented in a study of T cell responses to AZD1222 COVID-19 vaccine. Overall study results and limits: Baseline serostatus was positive in only a handful of AZD1222 recipients. White British donors predominated, females outnumbered males, and clonal diversity was possibly underestimated. A rise in Spike-specific TCR breadth and depth followed two AZD1222 doses.

Measured with immunoSEQ multiplex PCR; TCRdb has only the in-frame clones, and not every one. Counted here are approximately 110,000 clones, approximately 83% occurring once; the ten biggest clones make up about 9.7%. J was trimmed by 1 base and V by 3 bases; bases with no gene match: 0. The CDR3 length is 15 residues. The germline gives CDR1 SGHNT, CDR2 YENEEA. A note on this clone: Its antigen is not known.

The material sequenced was peripheral blood, taken on day 0 of AZD1222 vaccination. V gene TRBV11-3 combines with J gene TRBJ2-1, with 10 bases fitting TRBD1. The receptor's source is an adult in good health. The CDR3 nucleotides read TGTGCCAGCAGCTTGGGACAGGGGTCCTACAATGAGCAGTTCTTC. Its protein is CASSLGQGSYNEQFF.